This T cell receptor (beta chain) was profiled in a study of blood T cell repertoires in COVID-19. Study details: Samples taken during acute and convalescent COVID-19 were collected in the United States, Italy and Spain.

There are 13 residues in the CDR3. The V end was cut by 10 bases, the J end by 9 bases, with 16 bases between. Seattle patients were enrolled during active infection and followed longitudinally. Per the original data handling: Amplification of reference gene primers was used by the study to estimate nucleated cell counts. Sequencing was performed with immunoSEQ multiplex PCR; in TCRdb, only in-frame clones are kept and a portion is missing. That table furnishes V, J and clone size, whereas the DNA furnished D and trimming. The sample holds over 100,000 clones, about nine tenths seen once. This chain connects TRBV12-3 or TRBV12-4 to TRBJ1-6, with D unresolved. This sequence originates from a woman aged 45-60 years with COVID-19, enrolled during active disease. Sequenced: peripheral blood. Here the CDR3 reads CATWSGDGSPLHF. CDR3 sequence (DNA): TGTGCCACCTGGTCCGGGGATGGTTCACCCCTCCACTTT.